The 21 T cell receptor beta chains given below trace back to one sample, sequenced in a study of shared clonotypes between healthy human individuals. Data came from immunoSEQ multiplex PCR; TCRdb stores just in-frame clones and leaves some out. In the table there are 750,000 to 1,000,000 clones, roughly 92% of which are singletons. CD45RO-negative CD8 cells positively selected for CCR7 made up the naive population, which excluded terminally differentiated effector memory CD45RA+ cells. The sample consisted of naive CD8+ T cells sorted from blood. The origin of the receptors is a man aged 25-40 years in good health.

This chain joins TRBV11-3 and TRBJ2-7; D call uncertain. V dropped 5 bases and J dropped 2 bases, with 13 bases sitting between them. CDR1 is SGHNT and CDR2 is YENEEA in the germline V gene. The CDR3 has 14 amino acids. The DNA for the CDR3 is TGTGCCAGCAGCCCCCGTGACGGAGCCTACGAGCAGTACTTC. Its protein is CASSPRDGAYEQYF. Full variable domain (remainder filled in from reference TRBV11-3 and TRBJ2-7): EAGVVQSPRYKIIEKKQPVAFWCNPISGHNTLYWYLQNLGQGPELLIRYENEEAVDDSQLPKDRFSAERLKGVDSTLKIQPAELGDSAVYLCASSPRDGAYEQYFGPGTRLTVT.

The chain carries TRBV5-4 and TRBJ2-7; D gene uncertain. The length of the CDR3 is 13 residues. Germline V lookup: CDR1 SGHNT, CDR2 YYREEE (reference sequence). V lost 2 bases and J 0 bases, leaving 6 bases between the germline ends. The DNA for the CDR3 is TGTGCCAGCAGCTTTGGGATCTCCTACGAGCAGTACTTC. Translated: CASSFGISYEQYF. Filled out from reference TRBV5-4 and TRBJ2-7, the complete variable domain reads ETGVTQSPTHLIKTRGQQVTLRCSSQSGHNTVSWYQQALGQGPQFIFQYYREEENGRGNFPPRFSGLQFPNYSSELNVNALELDDSALYLCASSFGISYEQYFGPGTRLTVT.

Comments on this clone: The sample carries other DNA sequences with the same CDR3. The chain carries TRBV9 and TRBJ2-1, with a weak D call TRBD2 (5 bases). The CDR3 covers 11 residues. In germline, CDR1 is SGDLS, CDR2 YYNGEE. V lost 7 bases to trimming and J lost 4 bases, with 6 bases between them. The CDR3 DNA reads TGTGCCAGCGGGAGTTACAATGAGCAGTTCTTC. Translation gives CASGSYNEQFF.

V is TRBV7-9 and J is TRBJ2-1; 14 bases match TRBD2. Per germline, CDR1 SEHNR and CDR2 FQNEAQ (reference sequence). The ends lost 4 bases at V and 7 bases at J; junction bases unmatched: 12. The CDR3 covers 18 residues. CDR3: CASSWETGTSGRRNEQFF. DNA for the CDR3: TGTGCCAGCAGCTGGGAAACCGGGACTAGCGGGAGAAGGAATGAGCAGTTCTTC. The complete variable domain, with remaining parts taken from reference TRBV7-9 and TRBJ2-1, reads DTGVSQNPRHKITKRGQNVTFRCDPISEHNRLYWYRQTLGQGPEFLTYFQNEAQLEKSRLLSDRFSAERPKGSFSTLEIQRTEQGDSAMYLCASSWETGTSGRRNEQFFGPGTRLTVL.

The DNA for the CDR3 is TGTGCCAGCAGTTTCTTCGGGGTCGAGCAGTACTTC. This translates into CASSFFGVEQYF. The genes are TRBV27 and TRBJ2-7; a possible D gene is TRBD2 (5 bases). Germline V gene lookup returns CDR1 MNHEY and CDR2 SMNVEV (reference sequence). CDR3 size: 12 residues. V lost 3 bases, J lost 6 bases, and 9 bases lay in between.

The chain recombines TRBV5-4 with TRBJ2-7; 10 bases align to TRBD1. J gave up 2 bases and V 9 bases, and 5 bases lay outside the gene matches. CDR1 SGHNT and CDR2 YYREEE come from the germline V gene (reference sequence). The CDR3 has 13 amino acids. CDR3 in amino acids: CATGTGETYEQYF. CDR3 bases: TGTGCCACTGGGACAGGGGAGACCTACGAGCAGTACTTC. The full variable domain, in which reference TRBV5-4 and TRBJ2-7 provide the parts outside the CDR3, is ETGVTQSPTHLIKTRGQQVTLRCSSQSGHNTVSWYQQALGQGPQFIFQYYREEENGRGNFPPRFSGLQFPNYSSELNVNALELDDSALYLCATGTGETYEQYFGPGTRLTVT.

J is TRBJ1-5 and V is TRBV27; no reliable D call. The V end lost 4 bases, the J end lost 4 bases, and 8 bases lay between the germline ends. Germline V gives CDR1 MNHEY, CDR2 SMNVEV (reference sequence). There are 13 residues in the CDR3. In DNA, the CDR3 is TGTGCCAGCAGTTGGACGGCTAATCAGCCCCAGCATTTT. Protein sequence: CASSWTANQPQHF.

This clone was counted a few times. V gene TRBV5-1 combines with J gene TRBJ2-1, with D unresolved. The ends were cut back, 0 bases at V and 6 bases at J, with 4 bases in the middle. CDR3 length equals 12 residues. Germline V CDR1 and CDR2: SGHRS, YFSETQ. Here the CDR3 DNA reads TGCGCCAGCAGCTTGGAGGCCAATGAGCAGTTCTTC. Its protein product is CASSLEANEQFF.

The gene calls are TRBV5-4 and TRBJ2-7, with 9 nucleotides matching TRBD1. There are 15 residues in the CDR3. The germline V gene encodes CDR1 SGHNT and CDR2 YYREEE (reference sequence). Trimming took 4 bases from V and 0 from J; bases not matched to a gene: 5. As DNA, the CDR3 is TGTGCCAGCAGCCAATCACAGGGGGCCTCCTACGAGCAGTACTTC. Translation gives CASSQSQGASYEQYF.

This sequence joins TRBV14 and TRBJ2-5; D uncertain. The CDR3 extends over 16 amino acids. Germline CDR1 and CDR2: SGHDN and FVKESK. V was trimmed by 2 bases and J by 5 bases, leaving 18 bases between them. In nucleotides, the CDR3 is TGTGCCAGCAGCCAACCAACCGATGAAATTGGGGAGACCCAGTACTTC. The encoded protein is CASSQPTDEIGETQYF. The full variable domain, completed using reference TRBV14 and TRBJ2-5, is EAGVTQFPSHSVIEKGQTVTLRCDPISGHDNLYWYRRVMGKEIKFLLHFVKESKQDESGMPNNRFLAERTGGTYSTLKVQPAELEDSGVYFCASSQPTDEIGETQYFGPGTRLLVL.

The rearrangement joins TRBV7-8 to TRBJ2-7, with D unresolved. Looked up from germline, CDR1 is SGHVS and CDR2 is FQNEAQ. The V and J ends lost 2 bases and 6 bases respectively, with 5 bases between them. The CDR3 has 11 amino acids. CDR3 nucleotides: TGTGCCAGCAGCTTATCCCTCGAGCAGTACTTC. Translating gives CASSLSLEQYF. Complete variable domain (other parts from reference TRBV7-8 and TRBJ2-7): GAGVSQSPRYKVAKRGQDVALRCDPISGHVSLFWYQQALGQGPEFLTYFQNEAQLDKSGLPSDRFFAERPEGSVSTLKIQRTQQEDSAVYLCASSLSLEQYFGPGTRLTVT.

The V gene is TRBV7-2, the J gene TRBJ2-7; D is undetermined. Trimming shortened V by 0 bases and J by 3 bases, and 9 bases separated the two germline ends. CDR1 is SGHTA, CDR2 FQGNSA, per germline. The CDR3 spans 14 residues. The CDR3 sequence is CASSLADTVYEQYF. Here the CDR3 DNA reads TGTGCCAGCAGCTTAGCGGATACGGTCTACGAGCAGTACTTC.

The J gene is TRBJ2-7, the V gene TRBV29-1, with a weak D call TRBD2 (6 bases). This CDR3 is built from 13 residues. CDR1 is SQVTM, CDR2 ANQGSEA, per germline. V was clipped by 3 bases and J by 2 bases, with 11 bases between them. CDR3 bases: TGCAGCGTTGAGGGGACTTCCCCCTACGAGCAGTACTTC. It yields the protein CSVEGTSPYEQYF.

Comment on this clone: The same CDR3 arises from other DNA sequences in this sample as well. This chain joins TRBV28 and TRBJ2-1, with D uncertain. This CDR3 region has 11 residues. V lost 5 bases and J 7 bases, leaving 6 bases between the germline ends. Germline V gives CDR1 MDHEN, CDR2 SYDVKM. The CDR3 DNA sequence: TGTGCCAGCAGTCTCGTGAATGAGCAGTTCTTC. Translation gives CASSLVNEQFF.

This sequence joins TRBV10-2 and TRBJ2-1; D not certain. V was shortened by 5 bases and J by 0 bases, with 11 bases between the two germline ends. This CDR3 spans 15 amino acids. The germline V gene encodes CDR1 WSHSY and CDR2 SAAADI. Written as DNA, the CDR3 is TGCGCCAGCAGTCTGGACCCACCCTCCTACAATGAGCAGTTCTTC. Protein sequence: CASSLDPPSYNEQFF.

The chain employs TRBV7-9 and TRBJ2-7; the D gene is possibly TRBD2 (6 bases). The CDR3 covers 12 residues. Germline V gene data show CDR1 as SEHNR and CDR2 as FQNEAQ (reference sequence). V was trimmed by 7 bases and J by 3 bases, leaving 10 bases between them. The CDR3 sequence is CASTRRGYEQYF. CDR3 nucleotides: TGTGCCAGCACCCGGAGGGGCTACGAGCAGTACTTC.

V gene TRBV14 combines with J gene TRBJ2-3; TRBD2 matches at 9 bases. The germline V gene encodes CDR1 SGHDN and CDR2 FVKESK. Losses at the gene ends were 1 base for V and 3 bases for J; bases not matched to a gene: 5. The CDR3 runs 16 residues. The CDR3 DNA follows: TGTGCCAGCAGCCAAGCGGGACTAGCTCAGACAGATACGCAGTATTTT. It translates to CASSQAGLAQTDTQYF.

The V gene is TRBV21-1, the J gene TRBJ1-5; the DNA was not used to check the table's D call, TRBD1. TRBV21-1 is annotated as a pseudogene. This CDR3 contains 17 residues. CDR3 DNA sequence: TGTGCCAGCAGCAAAGCGACAGGCGCCTATAGCAATCAGCCCCAGCATTTT. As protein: CASSKATGAYSNQPQHF.

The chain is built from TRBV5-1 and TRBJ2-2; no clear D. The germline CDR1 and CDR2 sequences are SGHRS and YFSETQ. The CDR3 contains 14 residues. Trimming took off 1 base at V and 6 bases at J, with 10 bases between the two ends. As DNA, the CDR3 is TGCGCCAGCAGCTTGATCGGCGGTTCCGGGGAGCTGTTTTTT. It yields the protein CASSLIGGSGELFF.

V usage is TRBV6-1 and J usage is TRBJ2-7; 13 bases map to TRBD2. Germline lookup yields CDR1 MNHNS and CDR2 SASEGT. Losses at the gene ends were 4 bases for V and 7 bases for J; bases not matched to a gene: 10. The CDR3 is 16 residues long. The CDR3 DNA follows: TGTGCCAGCAGTGGAGCCTCAGGACTAGCGGGAGAAGAGCAGTACTTC. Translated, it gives CASSGASGLAGEEQYF.

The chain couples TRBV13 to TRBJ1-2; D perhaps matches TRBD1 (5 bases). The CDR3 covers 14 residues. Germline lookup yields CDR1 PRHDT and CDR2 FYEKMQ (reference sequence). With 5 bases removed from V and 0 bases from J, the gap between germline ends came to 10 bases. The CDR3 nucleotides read TGTGCCAGCAGCGTCGGGGGTTCTAACTATGGCTACACCTTC. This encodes CASSVGGSNYGYTF.